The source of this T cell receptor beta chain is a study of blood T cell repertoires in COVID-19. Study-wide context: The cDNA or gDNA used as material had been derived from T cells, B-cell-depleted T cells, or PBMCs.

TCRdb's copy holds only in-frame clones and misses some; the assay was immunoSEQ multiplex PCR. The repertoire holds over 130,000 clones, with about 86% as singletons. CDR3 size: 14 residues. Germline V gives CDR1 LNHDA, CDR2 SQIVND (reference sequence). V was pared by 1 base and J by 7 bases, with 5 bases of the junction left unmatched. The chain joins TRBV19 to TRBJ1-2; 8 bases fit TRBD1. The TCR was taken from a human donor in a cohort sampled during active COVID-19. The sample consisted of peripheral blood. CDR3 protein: CASSIATDRVGYTF. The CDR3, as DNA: TGTGCCAGTAGTATAGCCACGGACAGGGTTGGCTACACCTTC.